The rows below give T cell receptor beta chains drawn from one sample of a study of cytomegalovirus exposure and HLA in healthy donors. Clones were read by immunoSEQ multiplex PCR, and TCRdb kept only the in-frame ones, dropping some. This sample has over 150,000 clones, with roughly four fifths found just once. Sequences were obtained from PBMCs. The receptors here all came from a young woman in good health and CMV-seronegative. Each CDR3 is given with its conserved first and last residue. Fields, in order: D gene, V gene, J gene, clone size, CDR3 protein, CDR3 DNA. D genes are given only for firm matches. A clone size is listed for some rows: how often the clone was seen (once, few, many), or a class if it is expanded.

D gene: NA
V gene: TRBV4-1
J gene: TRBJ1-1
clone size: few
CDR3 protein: CASSHGGPPRGGTEAFF
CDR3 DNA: TGCGCCAGCAGCCATGGGGGCCCCCCACGGGGTGGCACTGAAGCTTTCTTT

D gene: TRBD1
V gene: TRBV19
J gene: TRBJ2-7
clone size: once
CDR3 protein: CATTTGNYEQYF
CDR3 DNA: TGTGCCACCACGACAGGGAACTACGAGCAGTACTTC

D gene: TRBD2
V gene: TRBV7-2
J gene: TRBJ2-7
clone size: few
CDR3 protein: CASSFGAGDYEQYF
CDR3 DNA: TGTGCCAGCAGCTTCGGAGCGGGAGACTACGAGCAGTACTTC

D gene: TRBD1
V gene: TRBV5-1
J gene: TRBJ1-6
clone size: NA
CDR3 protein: CASSPGQGVQSSYNSPLHF
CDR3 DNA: TGCGCCAGCAGCCCCGGACAGGGGGTCCAGAGCTCCTATAATTCACCCCTCCACTTT

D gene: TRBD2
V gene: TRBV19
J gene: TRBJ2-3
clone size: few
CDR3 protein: CASSISGGSTDTQYF
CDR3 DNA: TGTGCCAGTAGTATTAGCGGGGGGAGCACAGATACGCAGTATTTT

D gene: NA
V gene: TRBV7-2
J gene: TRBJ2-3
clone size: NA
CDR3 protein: CASSFGSTDTQYF
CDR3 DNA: TGTGCCAGCAGCTTCGGTAGCACAGATACGCAGTATTTT

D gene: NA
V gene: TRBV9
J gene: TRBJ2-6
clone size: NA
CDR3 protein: CASSVLRAGANVLTF
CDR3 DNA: TGTGCCAGCAGCGTCCTCAGGGCTGGGGCCAACGTCCTGACTTTC

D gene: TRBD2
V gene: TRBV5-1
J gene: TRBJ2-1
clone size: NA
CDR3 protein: CASTRLAGNNEQFF
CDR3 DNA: TGCGCCAGCACCCGACTAGCGGGTAACAATGAGCAGTTCTTC

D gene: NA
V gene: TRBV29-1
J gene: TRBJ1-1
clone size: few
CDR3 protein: CSVDSIRESEAFF
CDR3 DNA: TGCAGCGTTGATAGCATCCGGGAGTCCGAAGCTTTCTTT

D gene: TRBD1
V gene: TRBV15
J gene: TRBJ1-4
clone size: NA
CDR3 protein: CATSGAGTGEFF
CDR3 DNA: TGTGCCACCAGCGGAGCCGGGACAGGGGAATTTTTT

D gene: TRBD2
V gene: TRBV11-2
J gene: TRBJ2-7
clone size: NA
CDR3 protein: CASSFSLAGSLLEQYF
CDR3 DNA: TGTGCCAGCAGCTTTAGCCTAGCGGGATCTCTCCTCGAGCAGTACTTC

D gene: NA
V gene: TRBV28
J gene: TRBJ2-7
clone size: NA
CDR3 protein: CASSLSSYEQYF
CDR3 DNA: TGTGCCAGCAGTTTGTCGTCCTACGAGCAGTACTTC

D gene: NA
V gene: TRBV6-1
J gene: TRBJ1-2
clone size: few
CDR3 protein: CASSEEVQRPYGYTF
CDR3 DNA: TGTGCCAGCAGTGAAGAAGTTCAGCGTCCGTATGGCTACACCTTC

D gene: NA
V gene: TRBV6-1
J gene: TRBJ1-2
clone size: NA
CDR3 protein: CASSAGVGGYTF
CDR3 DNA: TGTGCCAGCAGCGCCGGGGTCGGTGGCTACACCTTC

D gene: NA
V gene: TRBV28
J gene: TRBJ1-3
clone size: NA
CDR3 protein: CASSFFGNTIYF
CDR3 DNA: TGTGCCAGCAGTTTCTTTGGAAACACCATATATTTT

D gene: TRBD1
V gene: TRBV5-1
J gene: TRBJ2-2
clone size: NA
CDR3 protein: CASSKSGGLNKDTGELFF
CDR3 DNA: TGCGCCAGCAGCAAATCAGGGGGCCTTAACAAGGACACCGGGGAGCTGTTTTTT

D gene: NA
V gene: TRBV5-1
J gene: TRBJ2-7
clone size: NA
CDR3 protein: CASSLVDSVDYEQYF
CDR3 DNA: TGCGCCAGCAGCTTAGTAGACAGCGTAGACTACGAGCAGTACTTC

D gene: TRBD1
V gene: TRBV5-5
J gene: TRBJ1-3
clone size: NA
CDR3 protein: CASSQGQGFSGNTIYF
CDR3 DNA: TGTGCCAGCAGCCAGGGACAGGGGTTCTCTGGAAACACCATATATTTT

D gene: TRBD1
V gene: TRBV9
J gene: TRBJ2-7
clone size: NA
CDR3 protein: CASSVGGQAYEQYF
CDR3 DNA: TGTGCCAGCAGCGTAGGGGGACAGGCCTACGAGCAGTACTTC

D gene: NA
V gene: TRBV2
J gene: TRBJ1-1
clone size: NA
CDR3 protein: CASSALPNTEAFF
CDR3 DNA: TGTGCCAGCAGTGCACTCCCGAACACTGAAGCTTTCTTT

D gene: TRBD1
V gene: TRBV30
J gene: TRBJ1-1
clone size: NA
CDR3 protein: CAWDRGNTEAFF
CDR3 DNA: TGTGCCTGGGACAGGGGGAACACTGAAGCTTTCTTT

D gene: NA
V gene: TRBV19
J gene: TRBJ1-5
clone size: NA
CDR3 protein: CASSLRGTDQPQHF
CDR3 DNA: TGTGCCAGTAGTTTACGGGGTACGGATCAGCCCCAGCATTTT

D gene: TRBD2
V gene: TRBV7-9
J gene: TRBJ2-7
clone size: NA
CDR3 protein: CASNTIGSGGSPYEQYF
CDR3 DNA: TGTGCCAGCAACACGATCGGGAGCGGGGGGTCACCCTACGAGCAGTACTTC

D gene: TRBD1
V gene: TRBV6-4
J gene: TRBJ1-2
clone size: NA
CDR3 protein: CASSPGTGAVASYTF
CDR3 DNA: TGTGCCAGCAGTCCCGGGACAGGGGCCGTCGCCAGCTACACCTTC

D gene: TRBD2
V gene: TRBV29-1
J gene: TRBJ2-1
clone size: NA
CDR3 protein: CSVEGGLAEHNEQFF
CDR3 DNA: TGCAGCGTTGAAGGAGGACTAGCGGAGCACAATGAGCAGTTCTTC

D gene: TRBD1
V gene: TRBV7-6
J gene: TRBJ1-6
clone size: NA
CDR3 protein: CASSPMTGRNNSPLHF
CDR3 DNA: TGTGCCAGCAGCCCTATGACAGGGAGGAATAATTCACCCCTCCACTTT

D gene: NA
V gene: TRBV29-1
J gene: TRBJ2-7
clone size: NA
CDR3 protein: CSVVRGGYEQYF
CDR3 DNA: TGCAGCGTTGTAAGGGGAGGCTACGAGCAGTACTTC

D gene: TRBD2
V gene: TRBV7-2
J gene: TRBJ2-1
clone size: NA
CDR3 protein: CASSLAERASGRGDEQFF
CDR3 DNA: TGTGCCAGCAGCTTAGCGGAAAGAGCCAGCGGGAGGGGAGATGAGCAGTTCTTC

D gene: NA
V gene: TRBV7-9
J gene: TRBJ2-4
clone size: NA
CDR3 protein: CASSLEGGVAKNIQYF
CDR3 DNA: TGTGCCAGCAGCTTAGAGGGCGGGGTAGCCAAAAACATTCAGTACTTC

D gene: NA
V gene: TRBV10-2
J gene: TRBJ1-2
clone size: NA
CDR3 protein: CASIGSAAADGYGYTF
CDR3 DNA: TGCGCCAGCATTGGATCGGCAGCGGCTGACGGCTATGGCTACACCTTC

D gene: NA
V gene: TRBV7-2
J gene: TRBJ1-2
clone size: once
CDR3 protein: CASSKDPGNNYGYTF
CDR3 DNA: TGTGCCAGCAGCAAAGACCCGGGGAATAACTATGGCTACACCTTC

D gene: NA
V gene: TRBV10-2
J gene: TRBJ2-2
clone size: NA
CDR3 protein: CASTITAVGELFF
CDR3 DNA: TGCGCCAGCACGATTACAGCGGTCGGGGAGCTGTTTTTT

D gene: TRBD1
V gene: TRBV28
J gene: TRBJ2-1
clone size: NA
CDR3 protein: CASIVGRGPYNEQFF
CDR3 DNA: TGTGCCAGCATTGTGGGCAGGGGGCCCTACAATGAGCAGTTCTTC

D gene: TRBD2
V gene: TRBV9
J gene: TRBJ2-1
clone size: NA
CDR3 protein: CASSTSTAGGPNEQFF
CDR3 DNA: TGTGCCAGCAGCACCTCGACGGCGGGAGGGCCCAATGAGCAGTTCTTC

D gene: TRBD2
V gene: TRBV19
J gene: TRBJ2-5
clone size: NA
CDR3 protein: CASSQGLAGQETQYF
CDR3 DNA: TGTGCCAGTAGCCAAGGACTAGCGGGACAAGAGACCCAGTACTTC

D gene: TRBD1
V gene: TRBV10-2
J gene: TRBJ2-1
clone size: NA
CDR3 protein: CASTWTGNNEQFF
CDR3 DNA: TGCGCCAGCACCTGGACAGGAAACAATGAGCAGTTCTTC

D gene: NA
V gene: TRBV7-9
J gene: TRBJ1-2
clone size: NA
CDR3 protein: CASSSSMGTGSGYTF
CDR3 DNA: TGTGCCAGCAGCTCCTCTATGGGGACCGGGAGTGGCTACACCTTC

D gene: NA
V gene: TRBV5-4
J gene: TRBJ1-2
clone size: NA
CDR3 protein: CASSLGGTTNYGYTF
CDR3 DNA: TGTGCCAGCAGCTTGGGAGGGACAACTAACTATGGCTACACCTTC

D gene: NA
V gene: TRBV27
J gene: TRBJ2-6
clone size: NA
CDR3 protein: CASTGDPLGAGANVLTF
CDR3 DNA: TGTGCCAGCACCGGGGATCCTTTGGGCGCTGGGGCCAACGTCCTGACTTTC

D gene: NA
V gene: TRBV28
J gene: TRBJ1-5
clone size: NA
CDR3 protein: CASSTGSYSNQPQHF
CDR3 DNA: TGTGCCAGCAGTACAGGGAGCTATAGCAATCAGCCCCAGCATTTT

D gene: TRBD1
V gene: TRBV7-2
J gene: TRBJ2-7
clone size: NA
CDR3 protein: CASSFTGTDREQYF
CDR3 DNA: TGTGCCAGCAGCTTTACCGGGACAGATCGCGAGCAGTACTTC

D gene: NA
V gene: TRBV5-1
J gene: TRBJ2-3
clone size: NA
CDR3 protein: CASSLAPAGGTDTQYF
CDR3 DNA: TGCGCCAGCAGCTTGGCTCCAGCGGGTGGCACAGATACGCAGTATTTT

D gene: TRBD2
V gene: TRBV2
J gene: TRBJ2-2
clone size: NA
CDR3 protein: CASSPGLAGTGELFF
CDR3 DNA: TGTGCCAGCAGCCCCGGACTAGCGGGGACTGGGGAGCTGTTTTTT

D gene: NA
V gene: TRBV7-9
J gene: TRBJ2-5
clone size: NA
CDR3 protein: CASSLGQSTQETQYF
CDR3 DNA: TGTGCCAGCAGCCTAGGACAGTCCACACAAGAGACCCAGTACTTC

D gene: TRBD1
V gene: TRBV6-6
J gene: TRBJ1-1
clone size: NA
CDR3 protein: CASSSRDRAEAFF
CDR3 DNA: TGTGCCAGCAGTTCTCGGGACAGGGCTGAAGCTTTCTTT

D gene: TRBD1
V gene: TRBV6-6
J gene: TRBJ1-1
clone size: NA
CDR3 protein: CASRSGTGNTEAFF
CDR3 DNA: TGTGCCAGCAGGTCCGGGACAGGAAACACTGAAGCTTTCTTT

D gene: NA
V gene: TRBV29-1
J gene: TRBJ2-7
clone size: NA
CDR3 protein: CSVEDPFGVSYEQYF
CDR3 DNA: TGCAGCGTTGAAGATCCTTTCGGGGTCTCCTACGAGCAGTACTTC